This T cell receptor (beta chain) was obtained from a study of cytomegalovirus exposure and HLA in healthy donors. Whole-study context: A prior study identified 110 million or so unique TCR beta sequences from about 180 million T cells.

To note about this clone: The antigen remains unidentified.

Whole-study findings and limits: In vitro assays verified that a few CMV-associated chains recognized CMV antigens specifically.

The trim removed 9 bases at V and 4 bases at J, leaving 4 bases unmatched. Looked up from germline, CDR1 is MDHEN and CDR2 is SYDVKM. This CDR3 region has 12 residues. The PCR had 60 Vbeta and 13 Jbeta primers. Only in-frame clones appear in the TCRdb table, and some are missing; sequencing was by immunoSEQ multiplex PCR. The sample lists 140,000 or so clones, roughly 66% occurring once. This receptor was taken from a woman aged 60 to 75 in good health and CMV-seronegative. This chain links TRBV28 with TRBJ2-7; 9 positions agree with TRBD2. The material sequenced was PBMCs. CDR3 in DNA: TGTGCCAGTAGCGGGAGTTTGTACGAGCAGTACTTC. This translates into CASSGSLYEQYF. Together with reference TRBV28 and TRBJ2-7, the CDR3 gives the full variable domain: DVKVTQSSRYLVKRTGEKVFLECVQDMDHENMFWYRQDPGLGLRLIYFSYDVKMKEKGDIPEGYSVSREKKERFSLILESASTNQTSMYLCASSGSLYEQYFGPGTRLTVT.